The sequence of this T cell receptor beta chain was determined in a study of cytomegalovirus exposure and HLA in healthy donors. Whole-study results and caveats: Immune exposure information available was restricted to CMV serostatus. Using a false discovery rate of 0.05, a later analysis showed that 16,951 TCR beta sequences were associated with HLA alleles. In a later analysis, CMV-associated beta chains were mostly HLA-associated, it appeared. Analyses of presence/absence relied on an assumption of roughly uniform sequencing depth across donors.

The PCR was carried out with 60 Vbeta primers and 13 Jbeta primers. Generated by immunoSEQ multiplex PCR, the TCRdb table keeps only in-frame clones and is missing some. The sample records about 250,000 clones, around 66% being singletons. With regard to this clone: Its antigen remains unidentified.

The germline V gene has CDR1 SQVTM and CDR2 ANQGSEA. Unmatched junction bases numbered 7, after V lost 7 bases and J lost 2 bases. The CDR3 totals 15 residues. The origin of this receptor is a female donor in good health and CMV-seronegative. J is TRBJ2-3 and V is TRBV29-1, with TRBD2 identical over 12 bases. The sequencing input was PBMCs. The CDR3 loop is CSAHRTSGDTDTQYF. CDR3 nucleotides: TGCAGCGCTCACCGGACTAGCGGGGACACAGATACGCAGTATTTT.